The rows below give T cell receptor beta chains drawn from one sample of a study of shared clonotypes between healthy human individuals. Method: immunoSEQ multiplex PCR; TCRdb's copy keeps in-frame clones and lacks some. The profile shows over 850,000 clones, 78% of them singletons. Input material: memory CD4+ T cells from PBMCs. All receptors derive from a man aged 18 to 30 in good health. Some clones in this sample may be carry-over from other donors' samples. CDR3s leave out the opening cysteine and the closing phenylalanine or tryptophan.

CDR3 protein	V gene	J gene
ASSRQGEPWGYT	TRBV5-6	TRBJ1-2
ASSSGGRGSTDTQY	TRBV7-2	TRBJ2-3
ASSLQRTAYNEQF	TRBV11-3	TRBJ2-1
ASSPSGRENEQF	TRBV4-2	TRBJ2-1
ASSLPRLGLAETVQF	TRBV7-8	TRBJ2-1
ASSPTEHEQY	TRBV5-1	TRBJ2-7
AWAADRDDTQY	TRBV30	TRBJ2-3
ASSVDREPSDTQY	TRBV2	TRBJ2-3
ASSSQGGVYEKLF	TRBV7-2	TRBJ1-4
ASTGQYTDTQY	TRBV28	TRBJ2-3
AWSNRGRSVQY	TRBV30	TRBJ2-7
AWSVEDYEQY	TRBV30	-
ASSPGPAGNEQF	TRBV7-2	TRBJ2-1
ASSSGTGNTEAF	TRBV28	TRBJ1-1
AWSKTEQETQY	TRBV30	TRBJ2-5
ASSWDIPYEQY	TRBV5-1	TRBJ2-7